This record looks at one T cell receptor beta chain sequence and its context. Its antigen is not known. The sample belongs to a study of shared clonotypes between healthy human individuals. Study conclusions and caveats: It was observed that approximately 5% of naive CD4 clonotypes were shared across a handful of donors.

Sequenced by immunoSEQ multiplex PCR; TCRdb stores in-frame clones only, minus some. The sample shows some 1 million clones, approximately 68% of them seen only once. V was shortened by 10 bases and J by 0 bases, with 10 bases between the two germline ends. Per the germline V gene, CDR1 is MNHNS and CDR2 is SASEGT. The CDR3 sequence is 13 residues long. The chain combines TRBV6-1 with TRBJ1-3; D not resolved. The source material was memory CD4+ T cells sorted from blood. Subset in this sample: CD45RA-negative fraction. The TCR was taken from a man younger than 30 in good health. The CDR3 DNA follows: TGTGCCAACCGGGGAGACTCTGGAAACACCATATATTTT. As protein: CANRGDSGNTIYF.